What follows are 25 T cell receptor beta chains derived from one specimen sequenced in a study of blood T cells in healthy people across ages. The use of a sample-barcoded 5' primer and a J-beta primer mix characterized a second PCR of 7 to 11 cycles. One entry per CDR3 protein results from TCRdb running MiXCR on the 5' RACE reads. The sample carries about 1 million distinct CDR3 sequences, 40% to 45% recorded once. Sequencing was performed on blood. These receptors came from a woman in her sixties or seventies in good health.

This clonotype was seen a handful of times. The chain carries TRBV10-3 and TRBJ2-3; TRBD1 is a possible D gene (5 bases). The CDR3 is 15 amino acids. The germline V gene has CDR1 ENHRY and CDR2 SYGVKD. Trimming stripped 0 bases from V and 4 bases from J, with 11 bases between. The CDR3 protein is CAISESGRASDTQYF. DNA for the CDR3: TGTGCCATCAGTGAGTCAGGCAGGGCGTCAGATACGCAGTATTTT.

The V and J genes are TRBV5-6 and TRBJ2-6; either TRBD1 or TRBD2 may supply D (5 bases each). Germline values: CDR1 SGHDT, CDR2 YYEEEE. The CDR3 covers 16 residues. Trimming took off 3 bases at V and 2 bases at J, with 12 bases between the two ends. The CDR3 DNA is TGTGCCAGCAGCTCCCGGGACCATACTGGGGCCAACGTCCTGACTTTC. Translation: CASSSRDHTGANVLTF.

Ten or more counts support this clonotype. The genes are TRBV7-9 and TRBJ2-1; 9 bases fit TRBD2. The junction had 2 bases not matched to a gene; V was cut back by 5 bases and J by 6 bases. Germline V CDR1 and CDR2: SEHNR, FQNEAQ (reference sequence). The CDR3 totals 13 residues. The DNA for the CDR3 is TGTGCCAGCAGCCTTAGCGGGAGCAATGAGCAGTTCTTC. Its translation: CASSLSGSNEQFF.

This clonotype was recorded once. This sequence may be a read error, since a much larger clone differs from it by one base. The genes are TRBV20-1 and TRBJ2-3; D uncertain. The CDR3 spans 15 residues. Germline values: CDR1 DFQATT, CDR2 SNEGSKA (reference sequence). V shed 5 bases and J shed 0 bases, with 15 bases lying between them. The CDR3 DNA reads TGCAGTGCTTTCGCCGCGGAGCTCAGCACAGATACGCAGTATTTT. Residues: CSAFAAELSTDTQYF.

To note about this clonotype: One end of the junction does not line up with germline, which may come from a read error. The gene calls are TRBV30 and TRBJ2-3; D remains ambiguous. CDR3 size: 12 residues. Germline CDR1 GTSNPN, CDR2 SVGIG (reference sequence). The CDR3 here is CAWRTNTDAQYF. Here the CDR3 DNA reads TGTGCCTGGAGGACAAACACAGATGCGCAGTATTTT.

The table lists this clonotype with a few counts. The chain uses TRBV10-3 and TRBJ2-6; D unclear. V lost 0 bases, J lost 0 bases, and 3 bases lay in between. The germline CDR1 and CDR2 sequences are ENHRY and SYGVKD. This CDR3 has 15 amino acids. The CDR3 region is CAISESDSGANVLTF. DNA of the CDR3: TGTGCCATCAGTGAGTCTGACTCTGGGGCCAACGTCCTGACTTTC.

This clonotype was recorded a few times. This chain links TRBV12-5 with TRBJ2-3; the D gene could be TRBD1 or TRBD2 (5 bases each). Per germline, CDR1 LGHNT and CDR2 FRNRAP. This CDR3 region has 17 residues. The germline V and J ends were trimmed by 2 bases and 2 bases, with 17 bases remaining between them. The CDR3 sequence: CASGLFLGPPITDTQYF. CDR3 in DNA: TGTGCTAGTGGTTTGTTCCTGGGACCGCCCATCACAGATACGCAGTATTTT.

In its sample, this clonotype was seen a few times. An end of the junction does not agree with germline; a read error may underlie this. The V gene is TRBV13, the J gene TRBJ2-1; no clear D gene. Germline CDR1 is PRHDT and CDR2 is FYEKMQ (reference sequence). The CDR3 is made up of 13 amino acids. CDR3 nucleotides: TGTGCCAGCAGCACCGGAATTTACAGTGAGCAGTTCTTC. Amino acids: CASSTGIYSEQFF.

The V gene is TRBV27, the J gene TRBJ1-5; 8 nucleotides align to TRBD1. Trimming took 4 bases from V and 9 from J; bases not matched to a gene: 14. This CDR3 is built from 16 residues. The V gene's germline CDR1 is MNHEY and CDR2 SMNVEV (reference sequence). The CDR3 loop reads CASSSLAGTGSWPQHF. The CDR3 nucleotides are TGTGCCAGCAGTTCTCTCGCCGGGACAGGATCGTGGCCCCAGCATTTT.

The chain joins TRBV6-2 or TRBV6-3 to TRBJ2-5, with 8 bases fitting TRBD1. Germline-derived CDR1 and CDR2 are MNHEY and SVGEGT. J lost 2 bases, V lost 6 bases, and 14 bases had no gene match. This CDR3 comprises 17 residues. CDR3 region: CASSHSQGAGFQETQYF. CDR3 nucleotides: TGTGCCAGCAGCCATAGTCAGGGGGCGGGATTTCAAGAGACCCAGTACTTC.

The J gene is TRBJ1-2, the V gene TRBV3-1; no clear D. This CDR3 has 13 residues. Per the germline V gene, CDR1 is LGHDT and CDR2 is YNNKEL (reference sequence). The ends were cut back, 1 base at V and 8 bases at J, with 11 bases in the middle. The CDR3 coding sequence is TGTGCCAGCAGCCAAGGAGAGTTTTTGGGCTACACCTTC. It specifies CASSQGEFLGYTF.

This clonotype occurred a few times. This chain uses TRBV6-1 with TRBJ2-7; TRBD2 matches at 9 bases. The trim removed 1 base at V and 1 base at J, leaving 8 bases unmatched. The CDR3 contains 17 residues. CDR1 is MNHNS and CDR2 is SASEGT in the germline V gene. The CDR3 region is CASSEGNSGRGSYEQYF. The CDR3 bases are TGTGCCAGCAGTGAAGGAAATAGCGGGAGAGGTTCCTACGAGCAGTACTTC.

This clonotype showed up just a few times. The chain carries TRBV3-1 and TRBJ2-7; no clear D gene. The CDR3 is 13 residues long. V was shortened by 3 bases and J by 2 bases, with 8 bases between the two germline ends. The V gene's germline CDR1 is LGHDT and CDR2 YNNKEL (reference sequence). The CDR3 loop is CASSHHRAYEQYF. The CDR3 nucleotides read TGTGCCAGCAGCCACCACAGAGCCTACGAGCAGTACTTC.

The J gene is TRBJ2-7, the V gene TRBV28; 10 positions agree with TRBD2. With 6 bases clipped from V and 4 bases from J, the junction kept 9 bases outside the gene matches. Germline CDR1 and CDR2: MDHEN and SYDVKM. The CDR3 length is 15 residues. This CDR3 reads CASRKPGLASYEQYF. The CDR3 bases are TGTGCCAGCAGGAAACCGGGACTAGCGTCGTACGAGCAGTACTTC.

The chain employs TRBV5-1 and TRBJ2-5; D possibly matches TRBD1 or TRBD2 (5 bases each). The CDR3 totals 14 residues. Germline CDR1 reads SGHRS; CDR2 reads YFSETQ. With 3 bases removed from V and 2 bases from J, the gap between germline ends came to 11 bases. CDR3: CASSSMGEQETQYF. The DNA for the CDR3 is TGCGCCAGCAGCTCCATGGGGGAGCAAGAGACCCAGTACTTC.

As to this clonotype: At one end the junction does not follow the germline gene, possibly because of a read error. This rearrangement joins TRBV6-5 to TRBJ2-1; perhaps TRBD1 as D (6 bases). The CDR3 extends over 15 amino acids. The germline V gene encodes CDR1 MNHEY and CDR2 SVGAGI. The chain's CDR3 is CACSYSGTSYNEQFF. The CDR3 nucleotides are TGTGCCTGCAGTTACTCCGGGACATCCTACAATGAGCAGTTCTTC.

This chain connects TRBV5-1 to TRBJ2-3; a weak D match, TRBD1 (6 bases). CDR1 is SGHRS and CDR2 is YFSETQ in the germline V gene. V lost 4 bases to trimming and J lost 1 base, with 16 bases between them. There are 16 residues in the CDR3. CDR3 region: CASSPAGVDRTDTQYF. Written as DNA, the CDR3 is TGCGCCAGCAGCCCGGCAGGGGTAGATCGCACAGATACGCAGTATTTT.

This clonotype was seen a few times. The chain couples TRBV5-1 to TRBJ2-7; a possible D gene is TRBD1 (6 bases). V shed 4 bases and J shed 0 bases, with 14 bases lying between them. Germline V CDR1 and CDR2: SGHRS, YFSETQ. The CDR3 is 15 residues long. The CDR3 loop is CASSLVSQGSYEQYF. The CDR3 coding sequence is TGCGCCAGCAGCCTGGTGTCACAGGGCTCCTACGAGCAGTACTTC. The full variable domain, with the rest looked up from reference TRBV5-1 and TRBJ2-7, is KAGVTQTPRYLIKTRGQQVTLSCSPISGHRSVSWYQQTPGQGLQFLFEYFSETQRNKGNFPGRFSGRQFSNSRSEMNVSTLELGDSALYLCASSLVSQGSYEQYFGPGTRLTVT.

This rearrangement joins TRBV4-2 to TRBJ1-4; 8 positions agree with TRBD1. Germline assignment: CDR1 LGHNA and CDR2 YNFKEQ. Unmatched junction bases numbered 10, after V lost 0 bases and J lost 7 bases. The CDR3 spans 17 residues. The CDR3 sequence is CASSQDVWGQAAEKLFF. Written as DNA, the CDR3 is TGTGCCAGCAGCCAAGATGTCTGGGGACAGGCCGCTGAAAAACTGTTTTTT.

The gene calls are TRBV20-1 and TRBJ1-2; D ambiguous. V was pared by 3 bases and J by 6 bases, with 17 bases between. CDR1 and CDR2 from the germline V gene are DFQATT and SNEGSKA (reference sequence). The length of the CDR3 is 14 residues. The CDR3 bases are TGCAGTGCTAGTCTCACGGAAATATTGGATGGCTACACCTTC. It specifies CSASLTEILDGYTF.

The J gene is TRBJ1-2, the V gene TRBV12-3 or TRBV12-4; a weak D match, TRBD1 (5 bases). The CDR3 runs to 12 residues. V was cut by 3 bases and J by 8 bases, with 10 bases left in between. CDR3 in DNA: TGTGCCAGCAGTTTCCAGGGTCGGGGCTACACCTTC. This codes for CASSFQGRGYTF.

The V call is TRBV20-1, the J call TRBJ2-3, with 10 bases fitting TRBD2. There are 13 residues in the CDR3. Per the germline V gene, CDR1 is DFQATT and CDR2 is SNEGSKA (reference sequence). In DNA form, the CDR3 reads TGCTCCAACCAGCGGGAGGGCATGTATACGCAGTATTTT. Translating it yields CSNQREGMYTQYF.

The V gene is TRBV20-1, the J gene TRBJ2-3; TRBD1 aligns across 8 bases. CDR1 is DFQATT and CDR2 is SNEGSKA in the germline V gene (reference sequence). V lost 0 bases and J lost 3; bases outside the gene matches: 5. The CDR3 runs 15 residues. In nucleotides, the CDR3 is TGCAGTGCTAGAGATACAGGGGGATGGACAGATACGCAGTATTTT. It is translated as CSARDTGGWTDTQYF.

The CDR3 loop is CASSPPGEYYNEQFF. The CDR3, as DNA: TGTGCCAGCAGTCCCCCAGGGGAGTACTACAATGAGCAGTTCTTC. The chain carries TRBV27 and TRBJ2-1; D possibly corresponds to TRBD1 (6 bases). The CDR3 has 15 residues. The V end was cut by 5 bases, the J end by 3 bases, with 14 bases between. Germline CDR1 and CDR2: MNHEY and SMNVEV (reference sequence).

This clonotype occurred many times. The rearrangement uses TRBV12-3 or TRBV12-4 and TRBJ2-1; D ambiguous. CDR3 size: 11 residues. Trimming stripped 3 bases from V and 4 bases from J, with 1 base between. The CDR3 protein is CASSFYNEQFF. The CDR3 nucleotides are TGTGCCAGCAGTTTTTACAATGAGCAGTTCTTC.